This T cell receptor (beta chain) comes out of a study of human T cells and chemical hapten exposure. Time point meaning: pre-sensitization, week 0. Regarding treatment: therapeutic diphenylcyclopropenone sensitization with weekly scalp DPC. TCRdb fed the RACE reads into MiXCR, producing one record per CDR3 protein. The sample carries around 250,000 distinct CDR3 sequences, 7.5% to 9% recorded once. This receptor was taken from a woman aged 40 to 50 with alopecia areata. Some clones in this sample may be carry-over from other donors' samples. The specimen comprised whole blood, sampled in connection with sensitization to the hapten diphenylcyclopropenone (DPC).

The CDR3 DNA sequence: TGTGCCAGCAATCGACAGGGGGTCGAGCAGTACTTC. Protein product: CASNRQGVEQYF. This rearrangement joins TRBV28 to TRBJ2-7; 9 bases line up with TRBD1. V dropped 7 bases and J dropped 6; count of bases not matched to a gene: 4. The length of the CDR3 is 12 residues. CDR1 MDHEN and CDR2 SYDVKM come from the germline V gene.